Sequencing of this T cell receptor (beta chain) was carried out in a study of identical twins. J was trimmed by 2 bases and V by 5 bases; bases with no gene match: 12. The V gene's germline CDR1 is DFQATT and CDR2 SNEGSKA (reference sequence). CDR3 length: 15 amino acids. Overall study results and limits: The models systematically underestimated how much out-of-frame TCR alpha was shared in monozygotic twins. Abundant beta clonotypes from cord blood had fewer insertions, unlike memory repertoires, which showed none.

cDNA carried unique molecular identifiers, and a universal primer site was added by template switching. TCRdb re-called the 5' RACE reads with MiXCR, one entry per CDR3 protein. The sample has 400,000 or so distinct CDR3 sequences; roughly 9% are singletons. Everyone who gave samples was a healthy Caucasian. This clonotype has a count of ten or more. Its antigen remains unidentified. The clonotype was recovered from a woman aged 45-59 years in good health. Sequenced input: naive T cells sorted from blood. The rearrangement joins TRBV20-1 to TRBJ2-7; TRBD2 matches at 7 bases. CDR3 coding DNA: TGCAGTGCTCCCCTGTTTGGGACTACTACCTACGAGCAGTACTTC. This encodes CSAPLFGTTTYEQYF.